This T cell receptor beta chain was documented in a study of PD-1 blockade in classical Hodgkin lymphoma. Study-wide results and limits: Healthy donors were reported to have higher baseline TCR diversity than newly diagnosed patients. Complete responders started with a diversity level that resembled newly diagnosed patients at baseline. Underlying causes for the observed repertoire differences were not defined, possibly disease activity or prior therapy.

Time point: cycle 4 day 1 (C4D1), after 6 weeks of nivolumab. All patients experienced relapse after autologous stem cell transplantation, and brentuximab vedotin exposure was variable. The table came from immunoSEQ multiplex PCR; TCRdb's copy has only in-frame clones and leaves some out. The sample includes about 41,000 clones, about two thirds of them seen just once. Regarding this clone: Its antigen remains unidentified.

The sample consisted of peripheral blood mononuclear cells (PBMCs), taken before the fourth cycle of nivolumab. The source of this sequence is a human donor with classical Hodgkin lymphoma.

DNA for the CDR3: TGTGCCAGCAGTTTAAGAGGTACAGGGAACACCGGGGAGCTGTTTTTT. Translated: CASSLRGTGNTGELFF. The chain uses TRBV27 and TRBJ2-2; a weak D match, TRBD1 (5 bases). V lost 2 bases, J lost 1 base, and 11 bases lay in between. This CDR3 has 16 residues. CDR1 and CDR2 (germline): MNHEY, SMNVEV (reference sequence).